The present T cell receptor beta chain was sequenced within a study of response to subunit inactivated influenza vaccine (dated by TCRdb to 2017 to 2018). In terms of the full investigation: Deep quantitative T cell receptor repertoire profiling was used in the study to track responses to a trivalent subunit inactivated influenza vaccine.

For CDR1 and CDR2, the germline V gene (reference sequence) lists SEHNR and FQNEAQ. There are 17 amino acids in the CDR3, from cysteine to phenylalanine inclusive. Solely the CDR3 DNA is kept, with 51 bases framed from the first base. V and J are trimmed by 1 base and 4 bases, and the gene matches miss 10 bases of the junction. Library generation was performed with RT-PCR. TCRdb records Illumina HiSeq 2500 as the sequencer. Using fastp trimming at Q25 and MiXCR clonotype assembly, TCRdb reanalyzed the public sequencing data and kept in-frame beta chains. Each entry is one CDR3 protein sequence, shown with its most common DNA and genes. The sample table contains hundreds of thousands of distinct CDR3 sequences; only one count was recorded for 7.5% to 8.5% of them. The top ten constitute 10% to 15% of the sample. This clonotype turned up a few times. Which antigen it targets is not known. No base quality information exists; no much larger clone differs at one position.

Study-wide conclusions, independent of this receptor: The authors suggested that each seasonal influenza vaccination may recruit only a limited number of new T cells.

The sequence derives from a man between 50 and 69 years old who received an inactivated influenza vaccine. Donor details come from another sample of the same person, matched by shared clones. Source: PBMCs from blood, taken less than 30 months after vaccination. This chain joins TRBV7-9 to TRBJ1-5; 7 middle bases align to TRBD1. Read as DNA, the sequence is TGTGCCAGCAGCTTAGTCTTGGCCAGGGGGATAAATCAGCCCCAGCATTTT. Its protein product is CASSLVLARGINQPQHF.